Sequencing of this T cell receptor (beta chain) was carried out in a study of T cell repertoires in cytomegalovirus infection. Study-wide context: Shared public TCR beta signatures pointed to both CMV infection and a matching HLA type.

Whole-study results and caveats: Summed frequency of public TCR beta families distinguished CMV carriers with the relevant HLA. CMV-specific HLA-C-restricted TCR beta clonotypes dominated the ex vivo response.

TCRdb fed the reads into MiXCR, producing one record per CDR3 protein. This table holds under 600,000 distinct CDR3 sequences, 15% to 20% found once. This clonotype was seen many times. As yet, its antigen is unknown. Sequencing was done on a sample of CD8+ T cells from PBMCs. The receptor's source is a human donor in good health (CMV status not recorded). Some clones in this sample may be carry-over from other donors' samples.

CDR3 in amino acids: CAISESLNTEAFF. CDR3 nucleotide sequence: TGTGCCATCAGTGAGTCCCTGAACACTGAAGCTTTCTTT. The rearrangement uses TRBV10-3 and TRBJ1-1, with D hard to call. From germline, CDR1 is ENHRY and CDR2 SYGVKD. The CDR3 consists of 13 residues. Trimming pared 0 bases from V and 0 bases from J, leaving 2 bases between.